This T cell receptor (beta chain) was recovered during a study of blood T cells in healthy people across ages. The CDR3 length is 15 residues. V was clipped by 10 bases and J by 0 bases; unmatched bases: 9. Germline V gives CDR1 MNHEY, CDR2 SVGAGI. Sample-barcoded 5' priming and a J-beta primer mix drove a second PCR of roughly 7 to 11 cycles. TCRdb re-called the 5' RACE reads through MiXCR, storing one row per CDR3 protein. The data hold about 1.5 million distinct CDR3 sequences, with 40% to 45% observed a single time. The sample taken for sequencing was blood. The gene calls are TRBV6-5 and TRBJ2-3; 8 nucleotides match TRBD2. This TCR was recovered from a woman younger than 35 in good health. CDR3 DNA: TGTGCCACCGGACCCGGGGGGGCTAGCACAGATACGCAGTATTTT. Translating it yields CATGPGGASTDTQYF.